A selection of T cell receptor beta chains follows, all from one sample in a study of control samples from healthy donors and cancer patients. Sequencing used immunoSEQ multiplex PCR; TCRdb keeps in-frame clones, though not all of them. The sample holds about 110,000 clones, 88% seen once. The sample consisted of PBMCs. The receptors were sampled from a woman aged 55-69 years with lung cancer. Each CDR3 is given with its conserved first and last residue. A D gene is named only where the DNA matches it firmly. Part of the rows lack a size; the others show once, few, many or a class for expanded clones.

NA	TRBV28	NA	TRBJ1-4	CASSLVRADNEKLFF	TGTGCCAGCAGTTTGGTTAGGGCCGATAATGAAAAACTGTTTTTT
NA	TRBV30	NA	TRBJ2-3	CAWTGGSTDTQYF	TGTGCCTGGACAGGGGGGTCCACAGATACGCAGTATTTT
NA	TRBV19	once	TRBJ1-3	CASSPKDTRNTIYF	TGTGCCAGTAGTCCAAAGGACACTCGAAACACCATATATTTT
TRBD1	TRBV7-2	NA	TRBJ1-2	CASSLMQGAQANYGYTF	TGTGCCAGCAGCTTAATGCAGGGGGCGCAGGCTAACTATGGCTACACCTTC
NA	TRBV10-1	NA	TRBJ1-5	CASSRGLPERRQPQHF	TGCGCCAGCAGTAGGGGACTTCCTGAAAGGAGACAGCCCCAGCATTTT
NA	TRBV2	NA	TRBJ2-3	CASNWRLTDTQYF	TGTGCCAGCAACTGGAGGCTCACAGATACGCAGTATTTT
NA	TRBV7-8	NA	TRBJ2-1	CASSLGLNNEQFF	TGTGCCAGCAGCCTAGGACTGAACAATGAGCAGTTCTTC
NA	TRBV9	NA	TRBJ2-7	CASSVGLERVHEQYF	TGTGCCAGCAGCGTAGGACTAGAAAGGGTCCACGAGCAGTACTTC
NA	TRBV6-6	NA	TRBJ1-1	CASSKQGEAFF	TGTGCCAGCAGCAAACAGGGTGAAGCTTTCTTT
NA	TRBV19	NA	TRBJ1-2	CASTEEGYGVYGYTF	TGTGCCAGTACCGAGGAAGGGTATGGAGTCTATGGCTACACCTTC
TRBD1	TRBV19	NA	TRBJ1-5	CASSIDRSRGQWGNQPQHF	TGTGCCAGTAGTATAGATCGGTCAAGGGGGCAGTGGGGCAATCAGCCCCAGCATTTT
NA	TRBV29-1	NA	TRBJ1-2	CSGGADGINYGYTF	TGCAGCGGCGGGGCCGACGGGATTAACTATGGCTACACCTTC
NA	TRBV20-1	NA	TRBJ1-3	CSASDLGTHSGNTIYF	TGCAGTGCTAGTGATCTCGGGACGCACTCTGGAAACACCATATATTTT
TRBD2	TRBV5-4	NA	TRBJ2-5	CASSSPTSGDGETQYF	TGTGCCAGCAGCTCACCGACTAGCGGGGATGGAGAGACCCAGTACTTC
TRBD2	TRBV5-4	NA	TRBJ2-1	CASSLGGLAGVNEQFF	TGTGCCAGCAGCTTGGGTGGGCTAGCGGGAGTCAATGAGCAGTTCTTC
TRBD2	TRBV2	NA	TRBJ2-1	CASIRLAGRSSYNEQFF	TGTGCCAGCATCAGGCTAGCGGGGAGATCCTCCTACAATGAGCAGTTCTTC
NA	TRBV24-1	NA	TRBJ1-1	CATSDLRGGTLEAFF	TGTGCCACCAGTGATTTGCGTGGGGGCACCCTTGAAGCTTTCTTT
TRBD2	TRBV4-2	few	TRBJ2-7	CASSQDSGGGVEQYF	TGTGCCAGCAGCCAAGATAGCGGGGGGGGAGTCGAGCAGTACTTC
NA	TRBV3-1/TRBV3-2	NA	TRBJ1-5	CASSQGGAGDNQPQHF	TGTGCCAGCAGCCAAGGAGGGGCCGGTGACAATCAGCCCCAGCATTTT
NA	TRBV14	NA	TRBJ2-2	CASSQLHTGELFF	TGTGCCAGCAGCCAACTACACACCGGGGAGCTGTTTTTT
NA	TRBV9	NA	TRBJ1-1	CASSLEGGLNTEAFF	TGTGCCAGCAGCCTCGAAGGGGGGTTGAACACTGAAGCTTTCTTT
NA	TRBV19	few	TRBJ1-5	CATRDGGRWPQHF	TGTGCCACCCGGGACGGGGGTAGGTGGCCCCAGCATTTT
TRBD1	TRBV7-2	NA	TRBJ2-5	CASSFTGTALGETQYF	TGTGCCAGCAGCTTTACAGGGACAGCTCTCGGGGAGACCCAGTACTTC
TRBD1	TRBV11-1	NA	TRBJ2-1	CASSTAGQVVHEQFF	TGTGCCAGCAGCACCGCGGGACAGGTCGTCCATGAGCAGTTCTTC
NA	TRBV11-3	NA	TRBJ1-1	CASSLGADTEAFF	TGTGCCAGCAGTCTTGGGGCGGACACTGAAGCTTTCTTT
TRBD2	TRBV28	once	TRBJ2-1	CASSLTSGLFNEQFF	TGTGCCAGCAGCCTGACTAGCGGCCTTTTTAATGAGCAGTTCTTC
TRBD1	TRBV6-1	NA	TRBJ1-5	CASSEVGQFNQPQHF	TGTGCCAGCAGTGAAGTGGGACAGTTCAATCAGCCCCAGCATTTT
NA	TRBV3-1/TRBV3-2	once	TRBJ2-1	CASSGDSVPYNEQFF	TGTGCCAGCAGCGGCGATAGCGTTCCCTACAATGAGCAGTTCTTC
TRBD1	TRBV24-1	NA	TRBJ2-1	CATSAHRGSSYNEQFF	TGTGCCACCAGTGCCCACAGGGGCAGCTCCTACAATGAGCAGTTCTTC
TRBD1	TRBV19	NA	TRBJ2-1	CASSIGDREQFF	TGTGCCAGTAGTATAGGGGACAGGGAGCAGTTCTTC
NA	TRBV9	NA	TRBJ1-2	CASSVGGAASNYGYTF	TGTGCCAGCAGCGTGGGGGGAGCAGCTTCTAACTATGGCTACACCTTC
NA	TRBV9	NA	TRBJ2-5	CASSVGVLGVTEWETQYF	TGTGCCAGCAGCGTAGGAGTGTTAGGGGTGACGGAATGGGAGACCCAGTACTTC
NA	TRBV7-9	NA	TRBJ2-3	CASSPGGDTQYF	TGTGCCAGCAGCCCCGGAGGAGATACGCAGTATTTT
NA	TRBV12-5	NA	TRBJ2-7	CASGLGAGDYEQYF	TGTGCTAGTGGTTTGGGGGCAGGGGACTACGAGCAGTACTTC
NA	TRBV6-5	NA	TRBJ1-2	CASNPNEGLVGYTF	TGTGCCAGCAACCCTAACGAGGGGCTGGTCGGCTACACCTTC
NA	TRBV30	NA	TRBJ1-1	CAWSAYFRSEAFF	TGTGCCTGGAGTGCTTATTTTAGAAGTGAAGCTTTCTTT
NA	TRBV5-5	NA	TRBJ2-7	CASSLSGVEQYF	TGTGCCAGCAGCTTGTCCGGGGTCGAGCAGTACTTC
NA	TRBV2	NA	TRBJ1-1	CASSELAAEAFF	TGTGCCAGCAGTGAATTGGCAGCTGAAGCTTTCTTT
NA	TRBV4-3	few	TRBJ1-2	CASSQESYYPTAGGYTF	TGCGCCAGCAGCCAAGAGTCATACTATCCCACGGCGGGTGGCTACACCTTC
TRBD2	TRBV11-3	NA	TRBJ2-5	CASSLDGSGLAGVETQYF	TGTGCCAGCAGCTTAGACGGCTCGGGGCTAGCGGGAGTAGAGACCCAGTACTTC
NA	TRBV3-1/TRBV3-2	NA	TRBJ2-1	CASSQEGSDEQFF	TGTGCCAGCAGCCAAGAGGGGTCCGATGAGCAGTTCTTC
TRBD1	TRBV5-1	NA	TRBJ2-7	CASSLGTSKTGGAGEQYF	TGCGCCAGCAGCTTGGGGACCTCTAAGACAGGGGGCGCGGGCGAGCAGTACTTC
NA	TRBV6-5	NA	TRBJ1-6	CASSYRDSPLHF	TGTGCCAGCAGTTACCGGGACTCACCCCTCCACTTT
TRBD1	TRBV7-9	NA	TRBJ1-5	CASSWGTGENQPQHF	TGTGCCAGCAGCTGGGGGACAGGGGAAAATCAGCCCCAGCATTTT
NA	TRBV19	few	TRBJ1-1	CASSVVSMNTEAFF	TGTGCCAGTAGTGTGGTCAGCATGAACACTGAAGCTTTCTTT
NA	TRBV5-1	once	TRBJ2-3	CASSFVGDRTDTQYF	TGCGCCAGCAGCTTCGTGGGGGACCGCACAGATACGCAGTATTTT
NA	TRBV6-5	NA	TRBJ1-2	CASNPQGLGYGYTF	TGTGCCAGCAACCCACAGGGATTGGGTTACGGCTACACCTTC
NA	TRBV28	NA	TRBJ1-5	CASRTGISNQPQHF	TGTGCCAGCAGAACGGGAATTAGCAATCAGCCCCAGCATTTT
NA	TRBV5-1	NA	TRBJ2-1	CASSEGHFSYNEQFF	TGCGCCAGCAGCGAGGGACATTTCTCCTACAATGAGCAGTTCTTC
TRBD1	TRBV19	NA	TRBJ1-3	CTSSIVGGTGNTIYF	TGTACCAGTAGTATAGTAGGGGGCACTGGAAACACCATATATTTT
NA	TRBV3-1/TRBV3-2	few	TRBJ1-4	CASSHADGATNEKLFF	TGTGCCAGCAGCCACGCGGACGGTGCAACTAATGAAAAACTGTTTTTT
NA	TRBV5-1	NA	TRBJ2-3	CASSLELGPTDTQYF	TGCGCCAGCAGCTTGGAACTGGGACCCACAGATACGCAGTATTTT
TRBD1	TRBV5-4	NA	TRBJ2-1	CASSSIDPYWTGDTYNEQFF	TGTGCCAGCAGCTCGATCGATCCTTATTGGACAGGGGACACCTACAATGAGCAGTTCTTC
NA	TRBV9	once	TRBJ2-7	CASSVVINSYEQYF	TGTGCCAGCAGCGTAGTAATAAACTCCTACGAGCAGTACTTC
TRBD1	TRBV7-8	NA	TRBJ1-6	CASSNRQGESPLHF	TGTGCCAGCAGCAATCGACAGGGAGAGTCACCCCTCCACTTT
NA	TRBV2	NA	TRBJ2-5	CASTYLERSQETQYF	TGTGCCAGCACCTACTTGGAGCGGAGCCAAGAGACCCAGTACTTC